This T cell receptor (beta chain) was retrieved from a study of shared clonotypes between healthy human individuals. As to this clone: This likely reflects a read error, since a far larger clone is one base away.

Sequenced by immunoSEQ multiplex PCR; TCRdb stores in-frame clones only, minus some. The sample has about half a million clones, about 85% seen once. This CDR3 spans 13 amino acids. Germline V lookup: CDR1 SEHNR, CDR2 FQNEAQ (reference sequence). The sample taken for sequencing was PBMCs. The chain links TRBV7-9 to TRBJ2-3, with TRBD2 as a possible D gene (5 bases). The clonotype originates from a woman aged 35 to 49 in good health. Some clones in this sample may be carry-over from other donors' samples. The CDR3 DNA sequence: TGTGACAGCAGCCGGGAACTCTCGGATACGCAGTATTTT. Its protein product is CDSSRELSDTQYF.